The 2 T cell receptor beta chains below all came from one sample that was sequenced in a study of CD8+ T cells in alopecia areata. Sequencing templates came from extracted RNA that was reverse transcribed into cDNA. Profiled with immunoSEQ multiplex PCR; TCRdb holds only in-frame clones, not every one. The sample contains fewer than 80,000 clones, roughly 60% of which appear only once. The input for sequencing was CD8+ T cells sorted from blood, taken at week 0. These receptors were taken from a human donor with alopecia areata.

V usage is TRBV30 and J usage is TRBJ2-5; D uncertain. The ends were cut back, 3 bases at V and 5 bases at J, with 7 bases in the middle. Per the germline V gene, CDR1 is GTSNPN and CDR2 is SVGIG (reference sequence). The CDR3 consists of 11 residues. CDR3 sequence reads: CAWSDWETQYF. In DNA form, the CDR3 reads TGTGCCTGGAGCGACTGGGAGACCCAGTACTTC.

A single count supports this clone. The junction differs from germline at one of its ends, possibly a read error. This chain links TRBV12-5 with TRBJ2-2; the D is unclear. CDR3 length: 13 amino acids. In germline, CDR1 is LGHNT, CDR2 FRNRAP. The CDR3 region has the DNA TGTGCTAGTGGCTTGGTGCAGACCGGGGAGCTGTTTTTT. This gives the protein CASGLVQTGELFF. The complete variable domain, with remaining parts taken from reference TRBV12-5 and TRBJ2-2, reads DARVTQTPRHKVTEMGQEVTMRCQPILGHNTVFWYRQTMMQGLELLAYFRNRAPLDDSGMPKDRFSAEMPDATLATLKIQPSEPRDSAVYFCASGLVQTGELFFGEGSRLTVL.